The T cell receptor beta chain described here comes from a study of monozygotic twins with cystic fibrosis. For the study at large: Libraries were built from 2.5 to 3.5 micrograms of fragmented DNA using around 15 PCR cycles.

Only in-frame clones appear in the TCRdb table, and some are missing; sequencing was by immunoSEQ multiplex PCR. The sample has about 20,000 clones, roughly 89% seen once. As for this clone: The target antigen is unknown.

V was clipped by 7 bases and J by 7 bases, with 14 bases between them. Per germline, CDR1 SNHLY and CDR2 FYNNEI. The CDR3 runs 13 residues. Findings and caveats of the study: In 13 of 16 pairs, V gene usage was closest to the co-twin's. Monozygotic CF twin pairs shared significantly more nucleotide-identical clonotypes than unrelated CF individuals did.

The V and J genes are TRBV2 and TRBJ2-1, with D unclear. This TCR was sampled from a woman aged 25 to 39 with cystic fibrosis. Sequencing was performed on blood. The CDR3 nucleotides read TGTGCCAGCACGGAAAACGTACAGAATGAGCAGTTCTTC. Its protein is CASTENVQNEQFF.